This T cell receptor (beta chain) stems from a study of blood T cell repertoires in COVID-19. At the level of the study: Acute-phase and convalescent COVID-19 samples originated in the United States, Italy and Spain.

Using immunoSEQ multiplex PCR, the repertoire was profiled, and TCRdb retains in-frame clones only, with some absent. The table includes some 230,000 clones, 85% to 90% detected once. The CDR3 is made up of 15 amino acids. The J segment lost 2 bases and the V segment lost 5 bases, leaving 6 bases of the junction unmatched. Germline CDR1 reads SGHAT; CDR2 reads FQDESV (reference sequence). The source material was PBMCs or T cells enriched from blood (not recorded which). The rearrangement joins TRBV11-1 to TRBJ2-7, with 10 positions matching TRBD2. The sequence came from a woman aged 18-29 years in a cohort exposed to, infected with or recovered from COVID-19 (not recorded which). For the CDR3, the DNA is TGTGCCAGCAGCCGCGGACTAGCGGCTACCTACGAGCAGTACTTC. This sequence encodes CASSRGLAATYEQYF. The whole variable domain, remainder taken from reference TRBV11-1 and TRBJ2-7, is EAEVAQSPRYKITEKSQAVAFWCDPISGHATLYWYRQILGQGPELLVQFQDESVVDDSQLPKDRFSAERLKGVDSTLKIQPAELGDSAMYLCASSRGLAATYEQYFGPGTRLTVT.